The rows below give T cell receptor beta chains drawn from one sample of a study of T-cell reconstitution after alpha-beta-depleted transplantation in children. Each CDR3 protein gets one entry after TCRdb re-called the PCR reads with MiXCR. The table shows roughly 610,000 distinct CDR3 sequences, with approximately 10% occurring only once. Here the sequenced sample was PBMCs from the stem cell graft donor, taken from the stem cell graft. These receptors all come from a human donor who donated a stem cell graft to a child with acute myeloid leukemia. Each CDR3 is given with its conserved first and last residue. Each record gives: clone size, CDR3 length, D gene, V gene, J gene, CDR3 DNA, CDR3 protein. The D gene is left open where the match is weak. Clone size is stated in some rows and not others, as once, few, many or a class when expanded.

clone size: many; CDR3 length: 15; D gene: TRBD1; V gene: TRBV6-2/TRBV6-3; J gene: TRBJ2-3; CDR3 DNA: TGTGCCAGCAGAGATGGGACAGGCCGCACAGATACGCAGTATTTT; CDR3 protein: CASRDGTGRTDTQYF
clone size: -; CDR3 length: 17; D gene: -; V gene: TRBV7-9; J gene: TRBJ2-2; CDR3 DNA: TGTGCCAGCAGCACTAGCACCCCGACTGCCGGCACCGGGGAGCTGTTTTTT; CDR3 protein: CASSTSTPTAGTGELFF
clone size: many; CDR3 length: 13; D gene: -; V gene: TRBV14; J gene: TRBJ2-1; CDR3 DNA: TGTGCCAGCAGCAGGAATTTCTACAATGAGCAGTTCTTC; CDR3 protein: CASSRNFYNEQFF
clone size: few; CDR3 length: 14; D gene: -; V gene: TRBV6-5; J gene: TRBJ1-4; CDR3 DNA: TGTGCCAGCAGTTACTCCCGGGCAAATGAAAAACTGTTTTTT; CDR3 protein: CASSYSRANEKLFF
clone size: many; CDR3 length: 15; D gene: -; V gene: TRBV6-2/TRBV6-3; J gene: TRBJ1-5; CDR3 DNA: TGTGCCAGCACGGGCGGGAGGTCCAGCAATCAGCCCCAGCATTTT; CDR3 protein: CASTGGRSSNQPQHF
clone size: -; CDR3 length: 14; D gene: -; V gene: TRBV20-1; J gene: TRBJ2-7; CDR3 DNA: TGCAGTGCCTATCCCCCTGGACCTCGCGACGAGCAGTACTTC; CDR3 protein: CSAYPPGPRDEQYF
clone size: once; CDR3 length: 14; D gene: -; V gene: TRBV18; J gene: TRBJ2-3; CDR3 DNA: TGTGCCAGCTCACCAGTCCAAAACACAGATACGCAGTATTTT; CDR3 protein: CASSPVQNTDTQYF
clone size: many; CDR3 length: 18; D gene: TRBD1; V gene: TRBV5-1; J gene: TRBJ2-7; CDR3 DNA: TGCGCCAGCAGCTTGAGGCGGGACAGGGGACCCCGCTACTACGAGCAGTACTTC; CDR3 protein: CASSLRRDRGPRYYEQYF
clone size: many; CDR3 length: 15; D gene: -; V gene: TRBV20-1; J gene: TRBJ2-1; CDR3 DNA: TGCAGTGCTAGCGCAGGGGCCCTACCCGACAATGAGCAGTTCTTC; CDR3 protein: CSASAGALPDNEQFF
clone size: -; CDR3 length: 13; D gene: -; V gene: TRBV9; J gene: TRBJ2-5; CDR3 DNA: TGTGCCAGCAGCGTAGGGACTCAAGAGACCCAGTACTTC; CDR3 protein: CASSVGTQETQYF
clone size: few; CDR3 length: 16; D gene: TRBD2; V gene: TRBV28; J gene: TRBJ2-1; CDR3 DNA: TGTGCCAGCAGTCGATCCTTAGCGGGAGGATCGCATGAGCAGTTCTTC; CDR3 protein: CASSRSLAGGSHEQFF
clone size: few; CDR3 length: 15; D gene: -; V gene: TRBV5-1; J gene: TRBJ2-7; CDR3 DNA: TGCGCCAGCAGCCAGCCGGGACTTAATTCCTACGAGCAGTACTTC; CDR3 protein: CASSQPGLNSYEQYF
clone size: -; CDR3 length: 15; D gene: -; V gene: TRBV20-1; J gene: TRBJ1-1; CDR3 DNA: TGCAGTGCTAGAGATCAACGGGGAAGGGGGACTGAAGCTTTCTTT; CDR3 protein: CSARDQRGRGTEAFF
clone size: many; CDR3 length: 13; D gene: -; V gene: TRBV28; J gene: TRBJ2-1; CDR3 DNA: TGTGCCAGCAGTGTAGACTTAAACAATGAGCAGTTCTTC; CDR3 protein: CASSVDLNNEQFF
clone size: -; CDR3 length: 15; D gene: TRBD1; V gene: TRBV4-3; J gene: TRBJ2-5; CDR3 DNA: TGCGCCAGCAGCAAGAGACAGGGGGCTGGGGAGACCCAGTACTTC; CDR3 protein: CASSKRQGAGETQYF
clone size: -; CDR3 length: 16; D gene: -; V gene: TRBV5-1; J gene: TRBJ2-3; CDR3 DNA: TGCGCCAGCAGCTTGGCTGACGGGAGAGAATCAGATACGCAGTATTTT; CDR3 protein: CASSLADGRESDTQYF
clone size: many; CDR3 length: 17; D gene: TRBD2; V gene: TRBV4-3; J gene: TRBJ2-2; CDR3 DNA: TGCGCCAGCAGCCAAGATCCGGGAGGGCCAGGAACCGGGGAGCTGTTTTTT; CDR3 protein: CASSQDPGGPGTGELFF
clone size: few; CDR3 length: 13; D gene: -; V gene: TRBV11-2; J gene: TRBJ2-3; CDR3 DNA: TGTGCCAGCAGCTTACCCATCACAGATACGCAGTATTTT; CDR3 protein: CASSLPITDTQYF
clone size: many; CDR3 length: 15; D gene: -; V gene: TRBV6-5; J gene: TRBJ2-7; CDR3 DNA: TGTGCCAGCAGTCACCTACAACTAGGGCGAAACGAGCAGTACTTC; CDR3 protein: CASSHLQLGRNEQYF
clone size: many; CDR3 length: 14; D gene: -; V gene: TRBV29-1; J gene: TRBJ2-5; CDR3 DNA: TGCAGCGCCATGAGAGGCAGGGCGCAAGAGACCCAGTACTTC; CDR3 protein: CSAMRGRAQETQYF
clone size: -; CDR3 length: 15; D gene: -; V gene: TRBV4-3; J gene: TRBJ2-3; CDR3 DNA: TGCGCCAGCAGCCAAGCGGGACTCAGCACAGATACGCAGTATTTT; CDR3 protein: CASSQAGLSTDTQYF
clone size: many; CDR3 length: 20; D gene: TRBD1; V gene: TRBV5-6; J gene: TRBJ2-3; CDR3 DNA: TGTGCCAGCAGCGCAACCGGGACAGGGGGGCGACTAGCAGCCACAGATACGCAGTATTTT; CDR3 protein: CASSATGTGGRLAATDTQYF
clone size: many; CDR3 length: 14; D gene: -; V gene: TRBV5-1; J gene: TRBJ2-3; CDR3 DNA: TGCGCCAGCAGCTTGGCAGGGACCACAGATACGCAGTATTTT; CDR3 protein: CASSLAGTTDTQYF
clone size: -; CDR3 length: 13; D gene: -; V gene: TRBV15; J gene: TRBJ2-3; CDR3 DNA: TGTGCCACCCCGGGGGAAAGCACAGATACGCAGTATTTT; CDR3 protein: CATPGESTDTQYF
clone size: -; CDR3 length: 15; D gene: -; V gene: TRBV3-1; J gene: TRBJ2-7; CDR3 DNA: TGTGCCAGCAGCCAGGCGGCGTTGGAGGTTCACGAGCAGTACTTC; CDR3 protein: CASSQAALEVHEQYF
clone size: -; CDR3 length: 15; D gene: -; V gene: TRBV25-1; J gene: TRBJ1-6; CDR3 DNA: TGTGCCAGCAGTGAATTGGGGGGGAACCGCTCACCCCTCCACTTT; CDR3 protein: CASSELGGNRSPLHF